Each of the 4 T cell receptor beta chains below was sequenced from the same sample in a study of T cell changes during pregnancy in multiple sclerosis. The data were produced by immunoSEQ multiplex PCR, yet TCRdb's version contains in-frame clones alone and is incomplete. The sample includes 70,000 to 80,000 clones, about 93% of them seen just once. Source: CD4+ T cells from peripheral blood mononuclear cells, taken before pregnancy. All receptors derive from a female donor with multiple sclerosis, enrolled in a pregnancy study.

The rearrangement joins TRBV7-7 to TRBJ2-2; 8 bases map to TRBD1. There are 15 residues in the CDR3. The V gene's germline CDR1 is SSHAT and CDR2 FNYEAQ (reference sequence). With 5 bases clipped from V and 1 base from J, the junction kept 3 bases outside the gene matches. CDR3 in amino acids: CASSLGTGNTGELFF. CDR3 DNA: TGTGCCAGCAGCCTAGGGACAGGGAACACCGGGGAGCTGTTTTTT.

This sequence joins TRBV6-1 and TRBJ2-5; D may be TRBD2 (6 bases). The CDR3 is 14 residues long. Trimming stripped 6 bases from V and 5 bases from J, with 16 bases between. Germline V gene lookup returns CDR1 MNHNS and CDR2 SASEGT. The CDR3 spells CASRGTLRGETQYF. CDR3 DNA: TGTGCCAGCAGAGGGACTTTAAGGGGCGAGACCCAGTACTTC.

This clone appeared a single time. The CDR3: CASSSLAGASTDTQYF. CDR3 coding DNA: TGTGCCAGCAGTTCCTTAGCGGGGGCTAGCACAGATACGCAGTATTTT. The rearrangement links TRBV6-5 to TRBJ2-3; 9 bases are a match to TRBD2. The trim removed 4 bases at V and 0 bases at J, leaving 5 bases unmatched. The CDR3 totals 16 residues. In germline, CDR1 is MNHEY, CDR2 SVGAGI.

This clone has only one observation. V gene TRBV5-5 combines with J gene TRBJ1-2; no definite D call. CDR1 SGHKS and CDR2 YYEKEE come from the germline V gene (reference sequence). The germline V and J ends were trimmed by 4 bases and 9 bases, with 13 bases remaining between them. The CDR3 runs 12 residues. The CDR3 bases are TGTGCCAGCAGCCGCGGGATCGAGAGCTACACCTTC. Translating it yields CASSRGIESYTF.